Below are 18 T cell receptor beta chains sequenced from a single sample in a study of metastatic and nonmetastatic thyroid tumors (dated by TCRdb to about 2020). Library preparation employed PCR. Sequenced on an Illumina HiSeq 4000. Clones were called with MiXCR by TCRdb after fastp trimmed the public reads at Q25, and only in-frame beta chains were retained. The sample yields more than 9,000 clones; under 30% were counted once. Roughly a tenth of the sample rests with the top ten. None of the patients had been given any treatment before thyroid surgery. Sequenced sample: tumor tissue. The receptors stem from a male donor with papillary thyroid cancer or a benign thyroid nodule (not recorded which). Some clones in this sample may be carry-over from other donors' samples.

This clone appeared a few times. This rearrangement joins TRBV24-1 to TRBJ2-7; 7 bases agree with TRBD2. The CDR3 runs to 15 residues. V dropped 2 bases and J dropped 3; count of bases not matched to a gene: 6. Germline values: CDR1 KGHDR, CDR2 SFDVKD. This CDR3 is CATSDSGPGGYEQYF. CDR3 DNA: TGTGCCACCAGTGATTCTGGCCCGGGGGGCTACGAGCAGTACTTC.

This clone was seen many times. CDR3: CSARDGASGRAFEEQYF. The CDR3 DNA follows: TGCAGTGCTAGAGATGGGGCTAGCGGGAGGGCCTTTGAGGAGCAGTACTTC. The J gene is TRBJ2-7, the V gene TRBV20-1; 12 bases map to TRBD2. The germline gives CDR1 DFQATT, CDR2 SNEGSKA (reference sequence). The V segment lost 0 bases and the J segment 7 bases; nucleotides outside the gene matches: 13. CDR3 length: 17 residues.

Within the sample, this clone is medium-sized. The chain has TRBV2 and TRBJ1-1, with D possibly matching TRBD1 (6 bases). Germline CDR1 reads SNHLY; CDR2 reads FYNNEI. Trimming cost V 5 bases and J 4 bases, with 14 bases left between them. CDR3 size: 14 residues. The CDR3 region has the DNA TGTGCCAGCAGTACAGGGTTTCGGGGCACTGAAGCTTTCTTT. This codes for CASSTGFRGTEAFF.

V is TRBV27 and J is TRBJ2-7, with D perhaps TRBD1 (6 bases). Trimming removed 2 bases at V and 3 bases at J, with 14 bases between. This CDR3 contains 15 residues. From germline, CDR1 is MNHEY and CDR2 SMNVEV (reference sequence). The CDR3 region has the DNA TGTGCCAGCAGTTTACTTTTTGGACAGAGCTACGAGCAGTACTTC. Its protein is CASSLLFGQSYEQYF.

Sample share makes this clone medium-sized. The chain joins TRBV12-3 or TRBV12-4 to TRBJ2-2; 8 nucleotides match TRBD2. Trimming removed 2 bases from V and 5 bases from J; junction bases left unmatched: 7. The CDR3 spans 16 residues. The CDR3 is CASSLMAGGGTGELFF. Here the CDR3 DNA reads TGTGCCAGCAGTTTAATGGCGGGAGGAGGTACCGGGGAGCTGTTTTTT.

This clone is medium-sized in the sample. The J gene is TRBJ2-2, the V gene TRBV6-4; a possible D gene is TRBD1 (5 bases). CDR1 and CDR2 (germline): MRHNA, SNTAGT. V dropped 0 bases and J dropped 3 bases, with 11 bases sitting between them. CDR3 length: 16 residues. The CDR3 sequence: CASSDSRSGYTGELFF. CDR3 in DNA: TGTGCCAGCAGTGACTCGAGGTCAGGGTACACCGGGGAGCTGTTTTTT.

This clone is labeled medium-sized. In DNA form, the CDR3 reads TGTGCCAGCAGCTTAGGTGGGGGCTACGAGCAGTACTTC. This translates into CASSLGGGYEQYF. The chain combines TRBV7-2 with TRBJ2-7; D could derive from TRBD1 or TRBD2 (5 bases each). Germline V gene sequence: CDR1 SGHTA, CDR2 FQGNSA. The V and J ends lost 1 base and 3 bases respectively, with 7 bases between them. CDR3 length: 13 residues.

By share of the sample, this clone is medium-sized (0.01 to 0.1%). The chain has TRBV6-1 and TRBJ2-7; tentative D call: TRBD1 (5 bases). Deletions cut 4 bases from V and 0 bases from J, with 13 bases between. The CDR3 loop spans 15 amino acids. CDR1 and CDR2 (germline): MNHNS, SASEGT. For the CDR3, the DNA is TGTGCCAGCAGTGTACAGGCGGAAAGCTCCTACGAGCAGTACGTC. Translating it yields CASSVQAESSYEQYV.

This clone was found a few times. J is TRBJ2-7 and V is TRBV6-2 or TRBV6-3; 10 bases line up with TRBD2. Germline V gene sequence: CDR1 MNHEY, CDR2 SVGEGT. CDR3 size: 15 residues. V dropped 2 bases and J dropped 4; count of bases not matched to a gene: 5. CDR3: CASSYPSGRPYEQYF. CDR3 bases: TGTGCCAGCAGTTACCCTAGCGGGAGACCTTACGAGCAGTACTTC.

In its sample, this clone was seen many times. CDR3 nucleotides: TGCAGCGTTGGGGTCACTAGCACAGATACGCAGTATTTT. Its protein is CSVGVTSTDTQYF. This chain links TRBV29-1 with TRBJ2-3; D unclear. Per the germline V gene, CDR1 is SQVTM and CDR2 is ANQGSEA. V was pared by 4 bases and J by 0 bases, with 8 bases between. The CDR3 consists of 13 residues.

This clone qualifies as medium-sized. Sequence at one end of the junction differs from germline and may be a read error. The chain has TRBV15 and TRBJ1-2; TRBD1 matches 8 bases. From germline, CDR1 is LNHNV and CDR2 YYDKDF (reference sequence). The CDR3 extends over 16 amino acids. In nucleotides, the CDR3 is TGTGCCACCAGAAGAGGGCAGGGGGCTTTCAACTATGGCTACACCTTC. Protein product: CATRRGQGAFNYGYTF. Full variable domain (missing parts from reference TRBV15 and TRBJ1-2): DAMVIQNPRYQVTQFGKPVTLSCSQTLNHNVMYWYQQKSSQAPKLLFHYYDKDFNNEADTPDNFQSRRPNTSFCFLDIRSPGLGDTAMYLCATRRGQGAFNYGYTFGSGTRLTVV.

The CDR3 DNA follows: TGTGCCAGCAGTTACTCTCTTAGCGGAATCTACAATGAGCAGTTCTTC. Protein: CASSYSLSGIYNEQFF. This rearrangement joins TRBV6-2 or TRBV6-3 to TRBJ2-1, with a possible D match to TRBD2 (6 bases). V shed 0 bases and J shed 3 bases, with 12 bases lying between them. This CDR3 spans 16 amino acids. Germline loops: CDR1 MNHEY, CDR2 SVGEGT.

To note about this clone: Possible read error: a much larger clone is one base away. This chain uses TRBV4-3 with TRBJ2-2; D remains ambiguous. Germline CDR1 reads LGHNA; CDR2 reads YSLEER. This CDR3 has 14 amino acids. V was trimmed by 5 bases and J by 3 bases, leaving 10 bases between them. Here the CDR3 DNA reads TGCGCCAGCAGCTACCGGGCTGACACCGGGGAGCTGTTTTTT. Translation gives CASSYRADTGELFF.

This clone was picked up a small number of times. One end of the junction fails to match germline, which may point to a read error. The chain combines TRBV6-1 with TRBJ2-7, with D possibly matching TRBD1 (5 bases). This CDR3 is built from 15 residues. Germline CDR1 reads MNHNS; CDR2 reads SASEGT. This CDR3 is CVSRRQPRDSYEKYF. DNA of the CDR3: TGTGTCAGCAGAAGACAGCCCCGTGACTCCTACGAGAAGTACTTC.

This chain joins TRBV27 and TRBJ2-7; 12 bases are shared with TRBD2. The CDR3 consists of 16 residues. Per germline, CDR1 MNHEY and CDR2 SMNVEV (reference sequence). The ends lost 8 bases at V and 7 bases at J; junction bases unmatched: 15. CDR3 sequence: CASSRVVGLAGIEQYF. The CDR3 region has the DNA TGTGCCAGCTCTCGCGTCGTGGGACTAGCGGGTATAGAGCAGTACTTC.

This clone was seen at least ten times. The V and J genes are TRBV7-9 and TRBJ2-3; perhaps TRBD2 as D (5 bases). Trimming removed 1 base from V and 2 bases from J, with 13 bases in between. The CDR3 extends over 16 amino acids. The germline CDR1 and CDR2 sequences are SEHNR and FQNEAQ (reference sequence). CDR3 sequence (DNA): TGTGCCAGCAGCTTAGTTCGACTACCCCCCACAGATACGCAGTATTTT. Residues: CASSLVRLPPTDTQYF.

This rearrangement joins TRBV6-1 to TRBJ2-2; D uncertain. With 3 bases removed from V and 6 bases from J, the gap between germline ends came to 8 bases. Germline lookup yields CDR1 MNHNS and CDR2 SASEGT. This CDR3 spans 13 amino acids. CDR3: CASSEIGPGELFF. The CDR3 coding sequence is TGTGCCAGCAGTGAGATAGGGCCCGGGGAGCTGTTTTTT.

This clone was detected a few times. The rearrangement links TRBV6-1 to TRBJ2-2, with D possibly TRBD2 on 5 matching bases. Per the germline V gene, CDR1 is MNHNS and CDR2 is SASEGT. V lost 1 base and J 8 bases, leaving 8 bases between the germline ends. The CDR3 has 13 residues. The CDR3 protein is CASSEEEVGELFF. The CDR3, as DNA: TGTGCCAGCAGTGAAGAGGAGGTAGGGGAGCTGTTTTTT.